These T cell receptor beta chains were read from a single sample in a study of early T cells in non-severe SARS-CoV-2 infection. TCRdb processed the 5' RACE reads anew with MiXCR; each CDR3 protein has one entry. Of 50,000 to 55,000 distinct CDR3 sequences listed, about 10% were seen once; the top ten hold 14% to 15%. Sequenced: whole blood. All receptors derive from an adult who was a healthcare worker with PCR-confirmed SARS-CoV-2 infection or an uninfected control (not recorded which). Both conserved end residues are part of each CDR3. A D gene is named only where the DNA matches it firmly. Some rows mark clone size as missing; the rest say once, few, many or name a class of expanded clone.

V gene: TRBV28; clone size: once; D gene: -; J gene: TRBJ1-3; CDR3 DNA: TGTGCCAGCAGTCCGGACCGTTCTTCCAGGAACACCATATATTTT; CDR3 protein: CASSPDRSSRNTIYF
V gene: TRBV7-2; clone size: many; D gene: TRBD2; J gene: TRBJ2-1; CDR3 DNA: TGTGCCAGCAGCTTAGGACTAGCGGGGGTTGAGCAGTTCTTC; CDR3 protein: CASSLGLAGVEQFF
V gene: TRBV29-1; clone size: many; D gene: -; J gene: TRBJ2-5; CDR3 DNA: TGCAGCGTTGAATCTGATCAAGAGACCCAGTACTTC; CDR3 protein: CSVESDQETQYF
V gene: TRBV28; clone size: -; D gene: -; J gene: TRBJ1-5; CDR3 DNA: TGTGCCAGCAGTTTTGAGGACAACGAACATCAGCCCCAGCATTTT; CDR3 protein: CASSFEDNEHQPQHF
V gene: TRBV28; clone size: many; D gene: -; J gene: TRBJ2-7; CDR3 DNA: TGTGCCACTACAGGTCTCCACGAGCAGTACTTC; CDR3 protein: CATTGLHEQYF
V gene: TRBV4-3; clone size: -; D gene: TRBD1; J gene: TRBJ2-3; CDR3 DNA: TGCGCCAGCAGCCGATATTCGGGGACAGGGGGTAGCACAGATACGCAGTATTTT; CDR3 protein: CASSRYSGTGGSTDTQYF
V gene: TRBV12-3/TRBV12-4; clone size: many; D gene: -; J gene: TRBJ2-7; CDR3 DNA: TGTGCCAGCAGCCAAACTAGTCGCGAGCAGTACTTC; CDR3 protein: CASSQTSREQYF
V gene: TRBV30; clone size: many; D gene: -; J gene: TRBJ1-1; CDR3 DNA: TGTGCCTGGAATCCCAATAACTACTTGAACACTGAAGCTTTCTTT; CDR3 protein: CAWNPNNYLNTEAFF
V gene: TRBV12-3/TRBV12-4; clone size: -; D gene: TRBD1; J gene: TRBJ1-1; CDR3 DNA: TGTGCCAGCAGTCCCGCAGGGGGCACTGAAGCTTTCTTT; CDR3 protein: CASSPAGGTEAFF
V gene: TRBV6-5; clone size: -; D gene: TRBD1; J gene: TRBJ2-7; CDR3 DNA: TGTGCCAGCAGTTGGCGTGGGACAGTGAGTTCCTACGAGCAGTACTTC; CDR3 protein: CASSWRGTVSSYEQYF
V gene: TRBV28; clone size: -; D gene: -; J gene: TRBJ2-7; CDR3 DNA: TGTGCCACAAACTCGGGGCTCCGGGACGAGCAGTACTTC; CDR3 protein: CATNSGLRDEQYF
V gene: TRBV19; clone size: -; D gene: -; J gene: TRBJ2-3; CDR3 DNA: TGTGCCAGTAGCTCACAGGGTAATACGCAGTATTTT; CDR3 protein: CASSSQGNTQYF
V gene: TRBV5-1; clone size: -; D gene: -; J gene: TRBJ1-4; CDR3 DNA: TGCGCCAGCAGCGAAAACAATGGCAAACATGAAAAACTGTTTTTT; CDR3 protein: CASSENNGKHEKLFF
V gene: TRBV28; clone size: few; D gene: -; J gene: TRBJ2-3; CDR3 DNA: TGTGCCAGCAGGGTCCAGGGCCCAGATACGCAGTATTTT; CDR3 protein: CASRVQGPDTQYF
V gene: TRBV20-1; clone size: many; D gene: -; J gene: TRBJ1-6; CDR3 DNA: TGCAGTGCTAGAGAATTCGGGGCTAATTCACCCCTCCACTTT; CDR3 protein: CSAREFGANSPLHF
V gene: TRBV7-9; clone size: many; D gene: TRBD2; J gene: TRBJ2-7; CDR3 DNA: TGTGCCAGCAGCTCTAGCGGGGCCTACGAGCAGTACTTC; CDR3 protein: CASSSSGAYEQYF
V gene: TRBV28; clone size: many; D gene: -; J gene: TRBJ2-1; CDR3 DNA: TGTGCCAGCAGCCTTGGGACCCGGCAGTTCTTC; CDR3 protein: CASSLGTRQFF
V gene: TRBV9; clone size: -; D gene: -; J gene: TRBJ2-2; CDR3 DNA: TGTGCCAGCAGCAAAAGGACAGCGAACACCGGGGAGCTGTTTTTT; CDR3 protein: CASSKRTANTGELFF
V gene: TRBV29-1; clone size: few; D gene: TRBD2; J gene: TRBJ2-3; CDR3 DNA: TGCAGCGTTGTCCAGTGGGACTATTCCACAGATACGCAGTATTTT; CDR3 protein: CSVVQWDYSTDTQYF
V gene: TRBV28; clone size: -; D gene: -; J gene: TRBJ2-7; CDR3 DNA: TGTGTAATAGGGAATAGCACACACTACGAGCAGTACTTC; CDR3 protein: CVIGNSTHYEQYF
V gene: TRBV27; clone size: many; D gene: TRBD2; J gene: TRBJ2-5; CDR3 DNA: TGTGCCAGCAAAGGACTAGCGGAGACCCAGTACTTC; CDR3 protein: CASKGLAETQYF
V gene: TRBV29-1; clone size: once; D gene: -; J gene: TRBJ2-7; CDR3 DNA: TGCAGCGTTGCACGGGACTCTACCTACGAGCAGTACTTC; CDR3 protein: CSVARDSTYEQYF
V gene: TRBV4-3; clone size: many; D gene: TRBD1; J gene: TRBJ2-3; CDR3 DNA: TGCGCCAGCAGCCCAACGACAGGACAGGGCACAGATACGCAGTATTTT; CDR3 protein: CASSPTTGQGTDTQYF
V gene: TRBV24-1; clone size: many; D gene: -; J gene: TRBJ2-2; CDR3 DNA: TGTGCCACCAGTCGAGGCGGTTCTCCTTTGAACACCGGGGAGCTGTTTTTT; CDR3 protein: CATSRGGSPLNTGELFF
V gene: TRBV15; clone size: many; D gene: -; J gene: TRBJ2-2; CDR3 DNA: TGTGCCACCAGCAAAATTCTACAGGGCACCGGGGAGCTGTTTTTT; CDR3 protein: CATSKILQGTGELFF
V gene: TRBV7-9; clone size: few; D gene: TRBD1; J gene: TRBJ2-5; CDR3 DNA: TGTGCCAGCAGCCCCCGTTCCGGGACAGGGCCCGTGGAGACCCAGTACTTC; CDR3 protein: CASSPRSGTGPVETQYF
V gene: TRBV4-2; clone size: -; D gene: -; J gene: TRBJ2-1; CDR3 DNA: TGTGCCAGCAGCCAAGGTGACAGCCCGGAGCAGTTCTTC; CDR3 protein: CASSQGDSPEQFF
V gene: TRBV5-1; clone size: many; D gene: -; J gene: TRBJ2-3; CDR3 DNA: TGCGCCAGCAGCTTGTCCCCCACCTCAGGAGATACGCAGTATTTT; CDR3 protein: CASSLSPTSGDTQYF
V gene: TRBV10-3; clone size: many; D gene: -; J gene: TRBJ2-1; CDR3 DNA: TGTGCCATCAGTTCACGTACGGGTGAGCAGTTCTTC; CDR3 protein: CAISSRTGEQFF
V gene: TRBV2; clone size: -; D gene: -; J gene: TRBJ1-2; CDR3 DNA: TGTGCCAGCAGTGCGGACACGAGTAGGGGATATGGCTACACCTTC; CDR3 protein: CASSADTSRGYGYTF
V gene: TRBV12-3/TRBV12-4; clone size: few; D gene: -; J gene: TRBJ2-7; CDR3 DNA: TGTGCCAGCAGTTTGTATCGCCCCAGGCAGGTCCTCTACGAGCAGTACTTC; CDR3 protein: CASSLYRPRQVLYEQYF
V gene: TRBV10-3; clone size: many; D gene: TRBD1; J gene: TRBJ2-7; CDR3 DNA: TGTGCCATCAGTGAGTCACTCGGACAGGGGGCCACCCACGAGCAGTACTTC; CDR3 protein: CAISESLGQGATHEQYF
V gene: TRBV12-3/TRBV12-4; clone size: many; D gene: TRBD2; J gene: TRBJ2-7; CDR3 DNA: TGTGCCAGCAGTACGGGACTAGGGGGATACGAGCAGTACTTC; CDR3 protein: CASSTGLGGYEQYF
V gene: TRBV12-3/TRBV12-4; clone size: few; D gene: -; J gene: TRBJ1-1; CDR3 DNA: TGTGCCAGCAGTCCCCAAATTCGGACTGAAGCTTTCTTT; CDR3 protein: CASSPQIRTEAFF
V gene: TRBV30; clone size: -; D gene: TRBD2; J gene: TRBJ2-3; CDR3 DNA: TGTGCCTGGAGAATGGGACTAGCGGGACATTTTGCTAGCACAGATACGCAGTATTTT; CDR3 protein: CAWRMGLAGHFASTDTQYF
V gene: TRBV4-2; clone size: -; D gene: -; J gene: TRBJ2-1; CDR3 DNA: TGTGCCAGCAGCCAAGAGACCACCAGCTCCTACAATGAGCAGTTCTTC; CDR3 protein: CASSQETTSSYNEQFF
V gene: TRBV24-1; clone size: many; D gene: -; J gene: TRBJ1-1; CDR3 DNA: TGTGCCACCAGGGGATCGGGGTTACTGAACACTGAAGCTTTCTTT; CDR3 protein: CATRGSGLLNTEAFF
V gene: TRBV6-2/TRBV6-3; clone size: -; D gene: TRBD2; J gene: TRBJ2-7; CDR3 DNA: TGTGCCAGCAGTTACCTGACTAGCGGTGAGTCCTACGAGCAGTACTTC; CDR3 protein: CASSYLTSGESYEQYF
V gene: TRBV7-9; clone size: -; D gene: -; J gene: TRBJ2-1; CDR3 DNA: TGTGCCAGCAGCTTAGCGATGAGCCAAAGGGGTTCCCCACACAATGAGCAGTTCTTC; CDR3 protein: CASSLAMSQRGSPHNEQFF
V gene: TRBV6-1; clone size: few; D gene: -; J gene: TRBJ1-5; CDR3 DNA: TGTGCCAGCATCCTTGACCCGGGGCAGCCCCAGCATTTT; CDR3 protein: CASILDPGQPQHF
V gene: TRBV20-1; clone size: -; D gene: -; J gene: TRBJ2-4; CDR3 DNA: TGCAGTGCTAGAGTGCCGCGAATAAACATTCAGTACTTC; CDR3 protein: CSARVPRINIQYF
V gene: TRBV28; clone size: -; D gene: -; J gene: TRBJ2-7; CDR3 DNA: TGTGCCAGCTCCAGCAGCTCCTACGAGCAGTACTTC; CDR3 protein: CASSSSSYEQYF
V gene: TRBV2; clone size: -; D gene: TRBD1; J gene: TRBJ2-7; CDR3 DNA: TGTGCCAGCAGCGAGACAGGGAAGAGGATCCACGAGCAGTACTTC; CDR3 protein: CASSETGKRIHEQYF
V gene: TRBV27; clone size: -; D gene: -; J gene: TRBJ2-1; CDR3 DNA: TGTGCCAGCAGTATGACAAGATACAATGAGCAGTTCTTC; CDR3 protein: CASSMTRYNEQFF
V gene: TRBV4-2; clone size: few; D gene: -; J gene: TRBJ1-6; CDR3 DNA: TGTGCCAGCAGCCAAGTACCTGGGAGCTCCTATAATTCACCCCTCCACTTT; CDR3 protein: CASSQVPGSSYNSPLHF